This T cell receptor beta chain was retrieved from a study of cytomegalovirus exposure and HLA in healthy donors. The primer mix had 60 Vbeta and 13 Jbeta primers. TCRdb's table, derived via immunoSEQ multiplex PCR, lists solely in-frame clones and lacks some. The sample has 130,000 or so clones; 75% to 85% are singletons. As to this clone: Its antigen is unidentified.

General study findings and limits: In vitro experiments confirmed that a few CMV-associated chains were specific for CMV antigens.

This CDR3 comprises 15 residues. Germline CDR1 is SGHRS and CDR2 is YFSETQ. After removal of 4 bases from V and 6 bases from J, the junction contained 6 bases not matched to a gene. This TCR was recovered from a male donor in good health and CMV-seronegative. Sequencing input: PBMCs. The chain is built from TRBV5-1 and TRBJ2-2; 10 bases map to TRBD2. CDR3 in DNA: TGCGCCAGCAGCATCGGACTAGCGGCTTCCGGGGAGCTGTTTTTT. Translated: CASSIGLAASGELFF.